The subject of this entry is one TCR beta chain. What it binds is unknown. The data belong to a study of OX40 agonist ivuxolimab in advanced cancers. Turning to the study itself: Treatment received earlier with anti-PD-1, anti-PD-L1 or anti-CTLA-4 agents was allowed, and 40% had some. Partial responses were observed in three patients, of whom one had hepatocellular carcinoma and two had cutaneous melanoma.

Systemic immunosuppression or a history of autoimmune disease excluded patients. This CDR3 contains 16 residues. The V segment lost 3 bases and the J segment 2 bases; nucleotides outside the gene matches: 2. The germline V gene has CDR1 SGHNT and CDR2 YYREEE (reference sequence). Study-level results: Clonal expansion from baseline to week 6 occurred in both CD4+ and CD8+ T cells.

Sequencing was performed with immunoSEQ multiplex PCR; in TCRdb, only in-frame clones are kept and a portion is missing. The data show around 86,000 clones, roughly 80% seen once. Sequencing was performed on CD4+ or CD8+ T cells sorted from blood, taken in a trial of the OX40 agonist ivuxolimab. This rearrangement joins TRBV5-4 to TRBJ2-2; 12 nucleotides line up with TRBD2. This clonotype was obtained from an adult with an advanced solid tumor such as melanoma, head and neck, liver or kidney cancer. The CDR3 loop reads CASSWGLAGNTGELFF. DNA for the CDR3: TGTGCCAGCAGCTGGGGACTAGCGGGTAACACCGGGGAGCTGTTTTTT.